These T cell receptor beta chains were read from a single sample in a study of shared clonotypes between healthy human individuals. Generated by immunoSEQ multiplex PCR, the TCRdb table keeps only in-frame clones and is missing some. The sample lists approximately 500,000 clones, 95% to 97% occurring once. Sequencing was carried out using naive CD4+ T cells sorted from blood. The receptor source for this set is a woman aged 25 to 45 in good health. CDR3s include the opening cysteine and the closing phenylalanine or tryptophan. Each record gives: J gene, clone size, D gene, CDR3 length, V gene, CDR3 DNA, CDR3 protein. The D gene is left open where the match is weak. Clone size is shown for a subset of rows, as once, few, many or a class of expanded clone.

TRBJ2-3	NA	NA	14	TRBV7-9	TGTGCCAGCAGCCCCAGCGCGGGCACAGATACGCAGTATTTT	CASSPSAGTDTQYF
TRBJ2-7	NA	NA	13	TRBV27	TGTGCCAGCAGTTTCCGGGACTCCTACGAGCAGTACTTC	CASSFRDSYEQYF
TRBJ1-4	NA	NA	14	TRBV7-9	TGTGCCAGCAGCTTAGCAGGGAGAAGTGAAAAACTGTTTTTT	CASSLAGRSEKLFF
TRBJ2-2	NA	NA	15	TRBV6-7	TGTGCCAGCAGTTACTCGACGGGGTACACCGGGGAGCTGTTTTTT	CASSYSTGYTGELFF
TRBJ2-7	NA	TRBD1	13	TRBV5-1	TGCGCCAGCAGCTCCCAGACAGGGGCCGTGAAGTACTTC	CASSSQTGAVKYF
TRBJ1-5	NA	TRBD1	14	TRBV10-2	TGCGCCAGCAGAGGGACAGAGCGCAATCAGCCCCAGCATTTT	CASRGTERNQPQHF
TRBJ1-3	NA	NA	15	TRBV2	TGTGCCAGCAGTTGGTCGGGAAGAGAAGGAAACACCATATATTTT	CASSWSGREGNTIYF
TRBJ1-4	NA	TRBD1	14	TRBV18	TGTGCCAGCTCACCACGGGACAGAGATGAAAAACTGTTTTTT	CASSPRDRDEKLFF
TRBJ1-2	NA	NA	14	TRBV7-9	TGTGCCAGCAGCTCCCACTTAGGGAACTATGGCTACACCTTC	CASSSHLGNYGYTF
TRBJ2-7	NA	NA	16	TRBV11-3	TGTGCCAGCAGCTTCCCCCGCCGGGACAAGCTGGACGAGCAGTACTTC	CASSFPRRDKLDEQYF
TRBJ1-1	NA	NA	16	TRBV19	TGTGCCAGTAGTATCGGACTCCAGGTCATGAACACTGAAGCTTTCTTT	CASSIGLQVMNTEAFF
TRBJ1-4	NA	TRBD1	14	TRBV19	TGTGCCAGTAGTATGGGGACAGGGGTCGAAAAACTGTTTTTT	CASSMGTGVEKLFF
TRBJ1-4	NA	NA	16	TRBV4-2	TGTGCCAGCAGCCAAGATATGCAGGCCAACTGGGGGAAACTGTTTTTT	CASSQDMQANWGKLFF
TRBJ2-7	NA	TRBD2	12	TRBV7-6	TGTGCCAGCAGCCCTAGCGGACTAGAGCAGTACTTC	CASSPSGLEQYF
TRBJ2-5	NA	TRBD1	15	TRBV7-9	TGTGCCAGCAGCTCCGGGACAGGGGGCAGAGAGACCCAGTACTTC	CASSSGTGGRETQYF
TRBJ1-1	NA	NA	15	TRBV7-9	TGTGCCAGCAGGGGAGGACAGACCATGAACACTGAAGCTTTCTTT	CASRGGQTMNTEAFF
TRBJ1-1	NA	NA	15	TRBV18	TGTGCCAGCTCACCAGTAGCGGGGGGTAACACTGAAGCTTTCTTT	CASSPVAGGNTEAFF
TRBJ2-6	NA	NA	16	TRBV28	TGTGCCAGCAGTTTGGACAGCCCCTCTGGGGCCAACGTCCTGACTTTC	CASSLDSPSGANVLTF
TRBJ2-7	NA	NA	15	TRBV18	TGTGCCAGCTCACCATCGGGACGGCCTGCCTACGAGCAGTACTTC	CASSPSGRPAYEQYF
TRBJ2-5	NA	TRBD1	13	TRBV29-1	TGCAGCGCCACGGGACAGGGGTTGGAGACCCAGTACTTC	CSATGQGLETQYF
TRBJ1-5	NA	NA	13	TRBV11-2	TGTGCCAGCAGCAAGAGGGGAGGTCAGCCCCAGCATTTT	CASSKRGGQPQHF
TRBJ2-1	NA	TRBD1	16	TRBV7-9	TGTGCCAGCAGCTTTATCCTGGGACAGGGATTCTTTGAGCAGTTCTTC	CASSFILGQGFFEQFF
TRBJ2-5	once	TRBD1	15	TRBV19	TGTGCCAGTAGTATAGGGGACAGGCCGCAAGAGACCCAGTACTTC	CASSIGDRPQETQYF
TRBJ2-7	NA	TRBD1	15	TRBV6-5	TGTGCCAGCAGAAACGCCAGGGGACAGACCTACGAGCAGTACTTC	CASRNARGQTYEQYF
TRBJ2-7	NA	TRBD2	14	TRBV4-1	TGCGCCAGCAGCCAACCCCTAGCGGGAGCCGAGCAGTACTTC	CASSQPLAGAEQYF
TRBJ2-4	NA	NA	14	TRBV5-4	TGTGCCAGCAGCCTAGGAACTAGGGAGAACATTCAGTACTTC	CASSLGTRENIQYF
TRBJ2-7	NA	NA	13	TRBV6-5	TGTGCCAGCAGTTCGGACCGGGCCGGGGAGCAGTACTTC	CASSSDRAGEQYF
TRBJ2-2	NA	NA	12	TRBV5-4	TGTGCCAGCAGCTTGGCTAACGGGGAGCTGTTTTTT	CASSLANGELFF
TRBJ2-3	NA	NA	18	TRBV6-1	TGTGCCAGCACTGACCGGGACTGGAACATCTGGGGGGCAGATACGCAGTATTTT	CASTDRDWNIWGADTQYF
TRBJ2-7	NA	TRBD2	16	TRBV28	TGTGCCAGCAACCCTTCGGGTAGCGGGTTCTCATACGAGCAGTACTTC	CASNPSGSGFSYEQYF
TRBJ1-1	NA	NA	13	TRBV2	TGTGCCAGCAGTGAGATCGGTGAGACTGAAGCTTTCTTT	CASSEIGETEAFF
TRBJ2-1	NA	TRBD1	13	TRBV10-1	TGCGCCAGCGCAGGGGGAGCAGGCAATGAGCAGTTCTTC	CASAGGAGNEQFF
TRBJ2-7	NA	NA	13	TRBV15	TGTGCCACCAGCAGAGATTTACCCTACGAGCAGTACTTC	CATSRDLPYEQYF
TRBJ2-7	few	NA	12	TRBV6-6	TGTGCCAGCAGTTACCCCGGGAACGAGCAGTACTTC	CASSYPGNEQYF
TRBJ2-1	NA	NA	15	TRBV6-6	TGTGCCAGCTTGGGAGGGGGGGGGCATCACAATGAGCAGTTCTTC	CASLGGGGHHNEQFF
TRBJ2-3	NA	NA	17	TRBV7-8	TGTGCCAGCAGCTTAGCCGAGACGCAGGGCGGCACAGATACGCAGTATTTT	CASSLAETQGGTDTQYF
TRBJ1-1	NA	NA	14	TRBV28	TGTGCCAGCAGTTTAGGTACGGGGGAGACTGAAGCTTTCTTT	CASSLGTGETEAFF
TRBJ2-3	NA	TRBD2	17	TRBV5-1	TGCGCCAGCAGCTTGTCTGTAGCGGGAGGGAACACAGATACGCAGTATTTT	CASSLSVAGGNTDTQYF
TRBJ2-3	NA	TRBD1	13	TRBV5-6	TGTGCCAGCAGCGACAGGGGGACAGATACGCAGTATTTT	CASSDRGTDTQYF
TRBJ2-1	NA	NA	17	TRBV30	TGTGCCTGGAGGCAGGGGGGACGTCCCGCCCTTTACAATGAGCAGTTCTTC	CAWRQGGRPALYNEQFF
TRBJ1-1	NA	NA	12	TRBV5-6	TGTGCCAGCAGCTCTTGGAGCAAAGAAGCTTTCTTT	CASSSWSKEAFF
TRBJ2-1	NA	TRBD2	14	TRBV30	TGTGCCTCCACGGGAGGGGGCTCCTACAATGAGCAGTTCTTC	CASTGGGSYNEQFF
TRBJ1-1	NA	NA	15	TRBV25-1	TGTGCCAGCAGTGAATACTCTGGCAGGCCCCCTGAAGCTTTCTTT	CASSEYSGRPPEAFF
TRBJ2-3	NA	NA	14	TRBV11-3	TGTGCCAGCAGCTTAACAGGACCCACAGATACGCAGTATTTT	CASSLTGPTDTQYF
TRBJ1-5	NA	TRBD1	15	TRBV19	TGTGCCAGTAGTTATCTGACAGGGGGCAATCAGCCCCAGCATTTT	CASSYLTGGNQPQHF
TRBJ2-3	NA	TRBD1	13	TRBV2	TGTGCCGACGGGACAGGGGGTACAGATACGCAGTATTTT	CADGTGGTDTQYF
TRBJ1-4	NA	TRBD1	16	TRBV19	TGTGCCAGTAAACAGGACAGGGGACGGTCGGCCGAAAAACTGTTTTTT	CASKQDRGRSAEKLFF
TRBJ1-3	NA	NA	16	TRBV9	TGTGCCAGCAGCGGCCGCCGGGCTGCCGAGGGGAACACCATATATTTT	CASSGRRAAEGNTIYF
TRBJ2-1	once	TRBD1	13	TRBV5-1	TGCGCCAGCAGCGGGACAGGTTACAATGAGCAGTTCTTC	CASSGTGYNEQFF